A selection of T cell receptor beta chains follows, all from one sample in a study of early T cells in non-severe SARS-CoV-2 infection. TCRdb re-derived calls from the 5' RACE reads in MiXCR, one entry per CDR3 protein. The sample contains roughly 66,000 distinct CDR3 sequences, less than 9.5% of which appear only once. The sample consisted of whole blood. Receptors were obtained from an adult who was a healthcare worker with PCR-confirmed SARS-CoV-2 infection or an uninfected control (not recorded which). Each CDR3 is given with its conserved first and last residue. A D gene is named only where the DNA matches it firmly. Where a row states a size, it is once, few, many or the class of an expanded clone; other rows omit it.

v_call	j_call	clone_size	d_call	cdr3_nt	cdr3_aa
TRBV6-5	TRBJ2-7	few	TRBD2	TGTGCCAGCAGTTACCGAGGGACTAGCGGTTCACGGTACTTC	CASSYRGTSGSRYF
TRBV27	TRBJ2-7	NA	TRBD1	TGTGCCAGCAGTGCGCGGGACAGGAGCTACGAGCAGTACTTC	CASSARDRSYEQYF
TRBV20-1	TRBJ1-1	few	NA	TGCAGTGCTATTGATCAGGGACATCCGAACACTGAAGCTTTCTTT	CSAIDQGHPNTEAFF
TRBV6-5	TRBJ2-3	NA	TRBD2	TGTGCCAGCAGTTACCTGACTAGCGGGAGGGCAGATACGCAGTATTTT	CASSYLTSGRADTQYF
TRBV6-1	TRBJ2-3	NA	NA	TGTGCCAGCATGAACCTATTCACAGATACGCAGTATTTT	CASMNLFTDTQYF
TRBV5-1	TRBJ2-3	many	TRBD1	TGCGCCAGCAGCTTGTTACAGGGGAGCGATACGCAGTATTTT	CASSLLQGSDTQYF
TRBV11-2	TRBJ2-1	NA	NA	TGTGCCAGCAGCTTAGGACTAGGGTATGAGCAGTTCTTC	CASSLGLGYEQFF
TRBV27	TRBJ2-7	few	NA	TGTGCCAGTGCCTTTAGCGGAACCTACGAGCAGTACTTC	CASAFSGTYEQYF
TRBV29-1	TRBJ1-1	many	NA	TGCAGCGTTGCTTGGGGTACAGGGACTGAAGCTTTCTTT	CSVAWGTGTEAFF
TRBV12-3/TRBV12-4	TRBJ2-5	few	NA	TGTGCCAGCAGGGACAGTTCCCAAGAGACCCAGTACTTC	CASRDSSQETQYF
TRBV7-6	TRBJ1-6	few	NA	TGTGCCAGCAGCTTTTTTACAGGGAAGGATTCACCCCTCCACTTT	CASSFFTGKDSPLHF
TRBV29-1	TRBJ2-7	NA	TRBD2	TGCAGCGTTACTCCGGGACTAGAGGGGAACTACGAGCAGTACTTC	CSVTPGLEGNYEQYF
TRBV5-4	TRBJ1-6	few	TRBD1	TGTGCCAGCAGCAGACAGGGTAATTCACCCCTCCACTTT	CASSRQGNSPLHF
TRBV7-9	TRBJ1-3	NA	NA	TGTGCCAGCCACCGGAGAGACACCATATATTTT	CASHRRDTIYF
TRBV25-1	TRBJ2-7	few	NA	TGTGCCAGCAGTGAATGGAGCCCGCCCTACGAGCAGTACTTC	CASSEWSPPYEQYF
TRBV7-2	TRBJ2-2	many	TRBD2	TGTGCCAGCAGCTTTACTAGCGGGAACACCGGGGAGCTGTTTTTT	CASSFTSGNTGELFF
TRBV11-3	TRBJ2-2	few	TRBD1	TGTGCCAGCACCAGGGACAGGGGCGCCGGGGAGCTGTTTTTT	CASTRDRGAGELFF
TRBV12-3/TRBV12-4	TRBJ1-6	NA	NA	TGTGCCAGCAGTACCGGGACCCCGGGGTCACCCCTCCACTTT	CASSTGTPGSPLHF
TRBV5-8	TRBJ2-1	NA	TRBD1	TGTGCCAGCAGCCCGCAGGCAGGGGGCCGCCCTGAGCAGTTCTTC	CASSPQAGGRPEQFF
TRBV20-1	TRBJ1-2	few	NA	TGCAGTGCTAGGCCTGTGGGAGGCTACACCTTC	CSARPVGGYTF
TRBV6-6	TRBJ2-7	NA	NA	TGTGCCAGCAGTTACGGGCAGGGTGGAAACGAGCAGTACTTC	CASSYGQGGNEQYF
TRBV5-1	TRBJ2-4	few	NA	TGCGCCAGCAGCATTCCCCGGGACTTAGCCAAAAACATTCAGTACTTC	CASSIPRDLAKNIQYF
TRBV29-1	TRBJ1-1	many	NA	TGCAGCGTTCGTTACGGGGATGGTACTGAAGCTTTCTTT	CSVRYGDGTEAFF
TRBV20-1	TRBJ2-1	few	TRBD2	TGCAGTGCCCCTACTAGCGTTGGGGATGAGCAGTTCTTC	CSAPTSVGDEQFF
TRBV12-3/TRBV12-4	TRBJ1-1	few	NA	TGTGCCAGCAGTTGGCAGGGCCCGAACACTGAAGCTTTCTTT	CASSWQGPNTEAFF
TRBV3-1	TRBJ2-5	NA	NA	TGTGCCAGCAGCCAGGGAGGAAATCAAGAGACCCAGTACTTC	CASSQGGNQETQYF
TRBV20-1	TRBJ2-1	many	TRBD2	TGCAGTGCTCCCTATAGCGGGAGAGACAATGAGCAGTTCTTC	CSAPYSGRDNEQFF
TRBV3-1	TRBJ1-6	NA	NA	TGTGCCAGCAGCCAAGATCGAGGTTGGGGGCAGGAAGATTCACCCCTCCACTTT	CASSQDRGWGQEDSPLHF
TRBV7-2	TRBJ2-7	few	NA	TGTGCCAGCAGCTTAGAAGTTTGGTTGTTGTACGAGCAGTACTTC	CASSLEVWLLYEQYF
TRBV6-1	TRBJ2-7	NA	NA	TGTGCCAGCCCCCGCGACTATTCCTACGAGCAGTACTTC	CASPRDYSYEQYF
TRBV20-1	TRBJ1-5	many	NA	TGCAGTGCTAGAAGGCAGAGAGATCAGCCCCAGCATTTT	CSARRQRDQPQHF
TRBV30	TRBJ2-2	NA	NA	TGTGCCTGGAGTGTGCGCCAGCACGGCGGGGAGCTGTTTTTT	CAWSVRQHGGELFF
TRBV7-3	TRBJ2-3	many	TRBD2	TGTGCCAGCAGCCTTAGCGGGAGGGCAGATACGCAGTATTTT	CASSLSGRADTQYF
TRBV24-1	TRBJ2-2	many	NA	TGTGCCACCAGTGATGAATGGACCGGGGAGCTGTTTTTT	CATSDEWTGELFF
TRBV3-1	TRBJ1-2	NA	NA	TGTGCCAGCAGCCCATTCACCGGGGTTAACTATGGCTACACCTTC	CASSPFTGVNYGYTF
TRBV20-1	TRBJ2-7	many	TRBD2	TGCAGTGCTAGCCGCTCAGCGGGAGGACCTGGGGAGCAGTACTTC	CSASRSAGGPGEQYF
TRBV18	TRBJ2-7	many	NA	TGTGCCAGCTCACCTCCCGGGGCCATATCTTCCGAGCAGTACTTC	CASSPPGAISSEQYF
TRBV4-2	TRBJ2-3	many	NA	TGTGCCAGCAGCCAAGGTGAGGAGGGCCTGTTGGCAGATACGCAGTATTTT	CASSQGEEGLLADTQYF
TRBV28	TRBJ2-1	NA	NA	TGTGCCAGCAGTTTATATGTAGGGTACAGTCATGAGCAGTTCTTC	CASSLYVGYSHEQFF
TRBV20-1	TRBJ2-7	few	NA	TGCAGTGCCAGTAAGACTAGATACGAGCAGTACTTC	CSASKTRYEQYF
TRBV7-9	TRBJ2-1	few	TRBD2	TGTGCCAGCAGCTTAGCGGGAGGGGACAATGAGCAGTTCTTC	CASSLAGGDNEQFF
TRBV20-1	TRBJ2-1	many	TRBD1	TGCAGTGCCAGCAGGGGGAGAGGGTCCTACAATGAGCAGTTCTTC	CSASRGRGSYNEQFF
TRBV5-5	TRBJ2-7	NA	TRBD2	TGTGCCAGCAGCTTAGGACTAGCGGAGTACTACGAGCAGTACTTC	CASSLGLAEYYEQYF
TRBV19	TRBJ2-3	few	NA	TGTGCCAGTAGTATTCGGTCGTCCTCGGATACGCAGTATTTT	CASSIRSSSDTQYF
TRBV18	TRBJ2-1	NA	NA	TGTGCCAGCTCACCACCGGGACGGCTTAGCTCCTACAATGAGCAGTTCTTC	CASSPPGRLSSYNEQFF